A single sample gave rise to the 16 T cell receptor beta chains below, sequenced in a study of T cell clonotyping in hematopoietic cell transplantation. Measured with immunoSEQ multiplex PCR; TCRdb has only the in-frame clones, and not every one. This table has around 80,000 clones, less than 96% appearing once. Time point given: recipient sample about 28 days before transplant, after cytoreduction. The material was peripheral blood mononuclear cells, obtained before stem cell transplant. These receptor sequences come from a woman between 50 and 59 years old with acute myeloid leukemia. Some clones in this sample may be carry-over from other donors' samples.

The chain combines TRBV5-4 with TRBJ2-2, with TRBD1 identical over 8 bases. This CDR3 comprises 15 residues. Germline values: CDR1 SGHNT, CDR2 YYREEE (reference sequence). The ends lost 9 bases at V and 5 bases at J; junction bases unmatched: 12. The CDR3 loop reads CATSRGQGWTGELFF. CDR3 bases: TGTGCCACCTCCCGAGGACAGGGATGGACCGGGGAGCTGTTTTTT. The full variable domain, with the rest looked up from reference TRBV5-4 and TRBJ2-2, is ETGVTQSPTHLIKTRGQQVTLRCSSQSGHNTVSWYQQALGQGPQFIFQYYREEENGRGNFPPRFSGLQFPNYSSELNVNALELDDSALYLCATSRGQGWTGELFFGEGSRLTVL.

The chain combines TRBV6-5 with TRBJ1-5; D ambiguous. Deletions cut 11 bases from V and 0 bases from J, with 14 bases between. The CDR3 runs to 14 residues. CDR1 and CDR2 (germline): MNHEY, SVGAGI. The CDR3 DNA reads TGTGCCCGCTCACCGACGGGTAGCAATCAGCCCCAGCATTTT. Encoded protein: CARSPTGSNQPQHF.

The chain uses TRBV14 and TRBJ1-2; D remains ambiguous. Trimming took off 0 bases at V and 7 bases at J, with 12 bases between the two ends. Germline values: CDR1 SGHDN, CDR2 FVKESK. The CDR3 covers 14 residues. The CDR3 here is CASSQEIQGSGYTF. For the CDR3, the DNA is TGTGCCAGCAGCCAAGAGATCCAAGGCTCTGGCTACACCTTC. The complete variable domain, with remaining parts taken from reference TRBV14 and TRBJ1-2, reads EAGVTQFPSHSVIEKGQTVTLRCDPISGHDNLYWYRRVMGKEIKFLLHFVKESKQDESGMPNNRFLAERTGGTYSTLKVQPAELEDSGVYFCASSQEIQGSGYTFGSGTRLTVV.

This chain's CDR3 is CASSYDGSYGYTF. CDR3 nucleotides: TGTGCCAGCAGTTACGACGGCTCCTATGGCTACACCTTC. The V call is TRBV6-5, the J call TRBJ1-2; D call uncertain. CDR3 length: 13 amino acids. Germline lookup yields CDR1 MNHEY and CDR2 SVGAGI. The ends were cut back, 2 bases at V and 4 bases at J, with 8 bases in the middle.

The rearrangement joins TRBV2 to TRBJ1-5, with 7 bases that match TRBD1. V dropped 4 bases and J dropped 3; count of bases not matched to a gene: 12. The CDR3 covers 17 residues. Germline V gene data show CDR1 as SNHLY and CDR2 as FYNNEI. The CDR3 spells CASSGPGGVLNNQPQHF. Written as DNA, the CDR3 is TGTGCCAGCAGTGGTCCAGGGGGGGTTCTTAACAATCAGCCCCAGCATTTT. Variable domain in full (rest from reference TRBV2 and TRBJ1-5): EPEVTQTPSHQVTQMGQEVILRCVPISNHLYFYWYRQILGQKVEFLVSFYNNEISEKSEIFDDQFSVERPDGSNFTLKIRSTKLEDSAMYFCASSGPGGVLNNQPQHFGDGTRLSIL.

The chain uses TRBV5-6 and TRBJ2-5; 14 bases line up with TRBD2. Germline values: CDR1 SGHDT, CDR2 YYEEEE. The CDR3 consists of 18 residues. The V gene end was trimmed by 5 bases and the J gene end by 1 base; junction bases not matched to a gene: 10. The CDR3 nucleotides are TGTGCCAGCAGGAAATGGAGACTAGCGGGGGGGTCCCAAGAGACCCAGTACTTC. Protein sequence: CASRKWRLAGGSQETQYF.

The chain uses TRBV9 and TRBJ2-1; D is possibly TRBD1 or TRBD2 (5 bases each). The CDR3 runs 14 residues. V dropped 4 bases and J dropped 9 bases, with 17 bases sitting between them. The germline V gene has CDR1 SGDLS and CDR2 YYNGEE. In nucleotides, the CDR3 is TGTGCCAGCAGCTTCAACCTGGGGGTTGGTGAGCAGTTCTTC. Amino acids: CASSFNLGVGEQFF.

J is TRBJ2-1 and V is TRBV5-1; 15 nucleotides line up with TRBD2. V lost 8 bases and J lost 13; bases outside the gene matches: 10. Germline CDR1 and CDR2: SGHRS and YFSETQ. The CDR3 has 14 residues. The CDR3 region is CASRTSGGASDQFF. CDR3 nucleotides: TGCGCCAGTAGGACTAGCGGGGGGGCCTCGGATCAGTTCTTC.

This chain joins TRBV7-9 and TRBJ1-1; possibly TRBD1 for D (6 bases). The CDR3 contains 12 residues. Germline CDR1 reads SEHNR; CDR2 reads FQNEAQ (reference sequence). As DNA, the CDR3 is TGTGCTGCAGGGGATATGAACACTGAAGCTTTCTTT. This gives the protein CAAGDMNTEAFF.

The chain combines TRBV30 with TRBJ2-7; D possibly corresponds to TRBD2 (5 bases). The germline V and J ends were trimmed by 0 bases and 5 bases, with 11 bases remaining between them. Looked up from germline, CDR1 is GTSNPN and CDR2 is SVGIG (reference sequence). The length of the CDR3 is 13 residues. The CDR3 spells CAWSVTRNHEQYF. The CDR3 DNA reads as TGTGCCTGGAGTGTAACTAGAAACCACGAGCAGTACTTC. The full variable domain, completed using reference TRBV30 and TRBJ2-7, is SQTIHQWPATLVQPVGSPLSLECTVEGTSNPNLYWYRQAAGRGLQLLFYSVGIGQISSEVPQNLSASRPQDRQFILSSKKLLLSDSGFYLCAWSVTRNHEQYFGPGTRLTVT.

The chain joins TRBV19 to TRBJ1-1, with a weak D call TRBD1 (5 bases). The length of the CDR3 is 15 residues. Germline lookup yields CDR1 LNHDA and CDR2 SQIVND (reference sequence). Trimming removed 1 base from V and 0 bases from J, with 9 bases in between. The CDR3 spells CASSIGGSLNTEAFF. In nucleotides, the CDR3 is TGTGCCAGTAGTATAGGGGGCAGCCTGAACACTGAAGCTTTCTTT.

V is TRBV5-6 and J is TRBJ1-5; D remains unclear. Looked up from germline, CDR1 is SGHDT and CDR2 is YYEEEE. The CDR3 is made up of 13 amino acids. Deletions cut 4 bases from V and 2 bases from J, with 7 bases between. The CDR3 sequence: CASSRRGNQPQHF. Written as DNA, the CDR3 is TGTGCCAGCAGCCGGAGGGGCAATCAGCCCCAGCATTTT.

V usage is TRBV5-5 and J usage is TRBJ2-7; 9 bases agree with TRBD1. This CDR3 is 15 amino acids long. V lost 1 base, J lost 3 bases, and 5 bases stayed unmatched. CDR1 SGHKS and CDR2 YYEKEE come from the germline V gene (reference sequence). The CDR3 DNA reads TGTGCCAGCAGCTTGAGGGTGACAGGGGGCTACGAGCAGTACTTC. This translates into CASSLRVTGGYEQYF. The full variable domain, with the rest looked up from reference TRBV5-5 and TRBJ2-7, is DAGVTQSPTHLIKTRGQQVTLRCSPISGHKSVSWYQQVLGQGPQFIFQYYEKEERGRGNFPDRFSARQFPNYSSELNVNALLLGDSALYLCASSLRVTGGYEQYFGPGTRLTVT.

The CDR3 sequence: CASLREISSYEQYF. The CDR3 bases are TGTGCCAGTCTACGAGAGATCAGCTCCTACGAGCAGTACTTC. The chain combines TRBV2 with TRBJ2-7; D is unresolved. V was shortened by 9 bases and J by 0 bases, with 15 bases between the two germline ends. The V gene's germline CDR1 is SNHLY and CDR2 FYNNEI. The length of the CDR3 is 14 residues.

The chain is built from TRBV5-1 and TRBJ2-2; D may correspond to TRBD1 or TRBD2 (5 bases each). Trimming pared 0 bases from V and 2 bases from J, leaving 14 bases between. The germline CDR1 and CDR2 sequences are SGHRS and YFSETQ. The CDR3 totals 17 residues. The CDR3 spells CASSLGHRDANTGELFF. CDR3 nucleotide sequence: TGCGCCAGCAGCTTGGGACACCGGGACGCAAACACCGGGGAGCTGTTTTTT.

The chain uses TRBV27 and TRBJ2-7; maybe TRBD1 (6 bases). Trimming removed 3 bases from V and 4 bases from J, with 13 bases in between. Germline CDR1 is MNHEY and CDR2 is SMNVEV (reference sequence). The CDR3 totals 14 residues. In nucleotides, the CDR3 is TGTGCCAGCAGTTTCCGGGACACAGGTTACGAGCAGTACTTC. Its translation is CASSFRDTGYEQYF.